This T cell receptor (beta chain) was identified in a study of blood T cell repertoires in COVID-19. Study-wide context: Samples taken during acute and convalescent COVID-19 were collected in the United States, Italy and Spain. T cells, B-cell-depleted T cells, or PBMCs supplied cDNA or gDNA.

This clone was detected a few times. The trim removed 1 base at V and 11 bases at J, leaving 12 bases unmatched. The CDR3 consists of 16 residues. Germline-derived CDR1 and CDR2 are SGHNT and YYREEE (reference sequence). Source study methods: Amplified reference gene primers provided the basis for estimating nucleated cell counts. Only in-frame clones appear in the TCRdb table, and some are missing; sequencing was by immunoSEQ multiplex PCR. V and J calls and clone size are given by that table; D and trimming were obtained from the DNA. Here the sample spans around 150,000 clones, around 84% being singletons.

The genes are TRBV5-4 and TRBJ2-1; 10 positions agree with TRBD2. The TCR comes from a man aged 40-50 years with acute or convalescent COVID-19. Sequencing was carried out using peripheral blood. The CDR3 spells CASSLFGAAGGAKQFF. Written as DNA, the CDR3 is TGTGCCAGCAGCTTGTTCGGGGCAGCGGGGGGGGCGAAGCAGTTCTTC.